Listed here are 9 T cell receptor beta chains from one sample, sequenced in a study of immune evolution from preneoplasia to lung adenocarcinoma. The repertoire was sequenced with immunoSEQ multiplex PCR; TCRdb's copy has only in-frame clones and lacks some. Found here are some 2,500 clones, about four fifths of them singletons; the top ten hold around 3.2%. Material for sequencing was FFPE adjacent normal lung tissue. All receptors derive from an older person with lung adenocarcinoma.

V gene TRBV19 combines with J gene TRBJ1-1; 8 bases map to TRBD1. Losses at the gene ends were 6 bases for V and 1 base for J; bases not matched to a gene: 4. Germline V gene data show CDR1 as LNHDA and CDR2 as SQIVND (reference sequence). This CDR3 is 14 amino acids long. CDR3 bases: TGTGCCAGTAGACCGGACAGGGCGAACACTGAAGCTTTCTTT. Residues: CASRPDRANTEAFF. The full variable domain, with the rest looked up from reference TRBV19 and TRBJ1-1, is DGGITQSPKYLFRKEGQNVTLSCEQNLNHDAMYWYRQDPGQGLRLIYYSQIVNDFQKGDIAEGYSVSREKKESFPLTVTSAQKNPTAFYLCASRPDRANTEAFFGQGTRLTVV.

The chain uses TRBV4-2 and TRBJ2-1, with 11 bases matching TRBD2. Germline V gene lookup returns CDR1 LGHNA and CDR2 YNFKEQ. The CDR3 length is 16 residues. Unmatched junction bases numbered 0, after V lost 0 bases and J lost 2 bases. Here the CDR3 reads CASSQDSGGAYNEQFF. DNA for the CDR3: TGTGCCAGCAGCCAAGATAGCGGGGGGGCCTACAATGAGCAGTTCTTC.

V usage is TRBV6-6 and J usage is TRBJ2-1; 12 nucleotides align to TRBD1. CDR3 length: 15 amino acids. Germline assignment: CDR1 MNHNY and CDR2 SVGAGI (reference sequence). With 5 bases clipped from V and 8 bases from J, the junction kept 7 bases outside the gene matches. The CDR3 nucleotides are TGTGCCAGCAGTGCGCCCGGGACAGGGGGCTATGAGCAGTTCTTC. This translates into CASSAPGTGGYEQFF.

This clone was seen more than once but under ten times. This rearrangement joins TRBV18 to TRBJ2-1; the D gene could be TRBD1 or TRBD2 (6 bases each). Trimming cost V 3 bases and J 7 bases, with 22 bases left between them. The CDR3 contains 17 residues. CDR1 KGHSH and CDR2 LQKENI come from the germline V gene. CDR3 nucleotides: TGTGCCAGCTCACCCTCCCCCATGGGGGGCATAGATAATGAGCAGTTCTTC. It translates to CASSPSPMGGIDNEQFF.

V and J are TRBV10-1 and TRBJ2-3; D not resolved. CDR3 size: 13 residues. Germline loops: CDR1 WNHNN, CDR2 SYGVQD (reference sequence). Trimming shortened V by 6 bases and J by 3 bases, and 10 bases separated the two germline ends. The chain's CDR3 is CASSGQGTDTQYF. CDR3 in DNA: TGCGCCAGCAGCGGCCAAGGTACAGATACGCAGTATTTT.

CDR3 coding DNA: TGTGCCAGCAGCACTGGGGTCTCCTACGAGCAGTACTTC. The encoded protein is CASSTGVSYEQYF. The chain has TRBV9 and TRBJ2-7, with D uncertain. Trimming took 4 bases from V and 0 from J, leaving 8 bases between them. Germline V lookup: CDR1 SGDLS, CDR2 YYNGEE. This CDR3 has 13 amino acids.

This clone was recorded a few times. This chain joins TRBV30 and TRBJ2-1; 7 bases fit TRBD2. Trimming took 2 bases from V and 8 from J; bases not matched to a gene: 6. CDR1 is GTSNPN and CDR2 is SVGIG in the germline V gene (reference sequence). The CDR3 has 13 amino acids. CDR3 in DNA: TGTGCCTGGAGTTCCGGGACTAACTATGAGCAGTTCTTC. Amino acids: CAWSSGTNYEQFF. The variable domain in full, completed from reference TRBV30 and TRBJ2-1, reads SQTIHQWPATLVQPVGSPLSLECTVEGTSNPNLYWYRQAAGRGLQLLFYSVGIGQISSEVPQNLSASRPQDRQFILSSKKLLLSDSGFYLCAWSSGTNYEQFFGPGTRLTVL.

This chain joins TRBV30 and TRBJ1-2, with TRBD1 matching 7 bases. Looked up from germline, CDR1 is GTSNPN and CDR2 is SVGIG (reference sequence). CDR3 length equals 14 residues. Trimming cost V 0 bases and J 2 bases; bases outside gene matches: 3. DNA of the CDR3: TGTGCCTGGAGTGTGACGGGACAGAACTATGGCTACACCTTC. Translated, it gives CAWSVTGQNYGYTF. Looking up the rest from reference TRBV30 and TRBJ1-2 gives the full variable domain: SQTIHQWPATLVQPVGSPLSLECTVEGTSNPNLYWYRQAAGRGLQLLFYSVGIGQISSEVPQNLSASRPQDRQFILSSKKLLLSDSGFYLCAWSVTGQNYGYTFGSGTRLTVV.

The rearrangement joins TRBV5-4 to TRBJ2-3, with D uncertain. The germline V and J ends were trimmed by 3 bases and 0 bases, with 11 bases remaining between them. The germline CDR1 and CDR2 sequences are SGHNT and YYREEE (reference sequence). The CDR3 covers 15 residues. This CDR3 reads CASSSIGLSTDTQYF. In DNA, the CDR3 is TGTGCCAGCAGCTCGATTGGGTTAAGCACAGATACGCAGTATTTT.